Listed below are T cell receptor beta chains from one sample, sequenced in a study of blood T cell repertoires in COVID-19. TCRdb keeps only in-frame clones here, not all; method: immunoSEQ multiplex PCR. The table shows 400,000 to 450,000 clones, with approximately 92% occurring only once. Sequencing input: PBMCs or T cells enriched from blood (not recorded which). The receptors stem from a man aged 25-45 years who had recovered from COVID-19. CDR3s leave out the opening cysteine and the closing phenylalanine or tryptophan. Each record gives: D gene, V gene, J gene, CDR3 protein. The D gene is left open where the match is weak.

d_gene: -
v_gene: TRBV7-9
j_gene: TRBJ1-3
CDR3aa: ASSGGESGNTIY

d_gene: TRBD2
v_gene: TRBV4-2
j_gene: TRBJ2-4
CDR3aa: ASSPGTSGSRLAKNIQY

d_gene: TRBD2
v_gene: TRBV4-2
j_gene: TRBJ2-3
CDR3aa: ASSPSSLAGAGDTQY

d_gene: TRBD1
v_gene: TRBV28
j_gene: TRBJ2-7
CDR3aa: ASSSIGTGGREQY

d_gene: -
v_gene: TRBV29-1
j_gene: TRBJ2-1
CDR3aa: SDRQRDNEQF

d_gene: TRBD2
v_gene: TRBV7-9
j_gene: TRBJ2-7
CDR3aa: ASSPPSGKTYEQY

d_gene: -
v_gene: TRBV5-1
j_gene: TRBJ2-3
CDR3aa: ASSSGGRDTQY

d_gene: TRBD1
v_gene: TRBV28
j_gene: TRBJ1-2
CDR3aa: ASRETGGNPGYT

d_gene: -
v_gene: TRBV19
j_gene: TRBJ1-5
CDR3aa: ASGTNQPQH

d_gene: -
v_gene: TRBV18
j_gene: TRBJ1-1
CDR3aa: ASSPQQGEAF